This is a list of T cell receptor beta chains from one sample in a study of response to subunit inactivated influenza vaccine. A single record per CDR3 protein comes from TCRdb applying MiXCR to the RT-PCR reads. The sample contains 500,000 or so distinct CDR3 sequences, about 15% of which appear only once. Sequencing used CD4+ T cells sorted from PBMCs, obtained about 24 months after vaccination. The receptor source for this set is a man between 50 and 69 years old who received an inactivated influenza vaccine. Both conserved end residues are part of each CDR3. The D gene is left open where the match is weak. Rows may omit the clone size; those that give it use once, few, many or a size class.

j_call v_call d_call clone_size cdr3_aa cdr3_nt
TRBJ1-2 TRBV4-2 . few CASSQDPTRGYGYTF TGTGCCAGCAGCCAAGACCCAACAAGGGGCTATGGCTACACCTTC
TRBJ2-5 TRBV4-1 TRBD2 few CASSQVALDAGGRETQYF TGCGCCAGCAGCCAAGTGGCCCTGGATGCGGGGGGGCGTGAGACCCAGTACTTC
TRBJ1-5 TRBV20-1 . few CSAVTPGSNTQPQHF TGCAGTGCTGTGACCCCGGGGTCAAACACTCAGCCCCAGCATTTT
TRBJ2-3 TRBV29-1 . . CSVLIRWGPAVERQYF TGCAGCGTTTTGATCCGGTGGGGACCAGCTGTGGAAAGGCAGTATTTT
TRBJ2-2 TRBV11-2 TRBD1 . CASSFMTGMNTGELFF TGTGCCAGCAGCTTTATGACAGGGATGAACACCGGGGAGCTGTTTTTT
TRBJ1-4 TRBV4-3 . few CASSQDVGSNEKLFF TGCGCCAGCAGCCAAGATGTCGGATCTAATGAAAAACTGTTTTTT
TRBJ2-7 TRBV24-1 TRBD1 many CATSPRDRTYEQYF TGTGCCACCAGCCCCCGGGACAGAACCTACGAGCAGTACTTC
TRBJ2-3 TRBV5-1 . few CASSLTIGGGTDTQYF TGCGCCAGCAGCTTGACGATTGGAGGGGGAACAGATACGCAGTATTTT
TRBJ1-1 TRBV7-9 . few CASSTRGGIMNTEAFF TGTGCCAGCAGCACTCGAGGGGGGATAATGAACACTGAAGCTTTCTTT
TRBJ1-3 TRBV4-2 . few CASSQHTNPNTIYF TGTGCCAGCAGCCAACACACCAATCCAAACACCATATATTTT
TRBJ2-1 TRBV6-1 . few CASSERSYNEQFF TGTGCCAGCAGTGAAAGGTCCTACAATGAGCAGTTCTTC
TRBJ2-3 TRBV7-2 TRBD2 few CASSLASSGGFTDTQYF TGTGCCAGCAGCTTAGCTTCTAGCGGGGGCTTCACAGATACGCAGTATTTT
TRBJ2-3 TRBV4-3 . . CASSQEGRERDTQYF TGCGCCAGCAGCCAAGAAGGACGGGAGAGGGATACGCAGTATTTT
TRBJ2-7 TRBV28 . few CASSFHQTYEQYF TGTGCCAGCAGTTTCCATCAAACCTACGAGCAGTACTTC
TRBJ2-3 TRBV14 TRBD2 . CASSRFGLAGADTQYF TGTGCCAGCAGCCGATTCGGACTAGCGGGAGCAGATACGCAGTATTTT
TRBJ2-1 TRBV2 . . CASSLSGRIYNEQFF TGTGCCAGCAGTCTATCGGGACGGATCTACAATGAGCAGTTCTTC
TRBJ2-1 TRBV7-3 TRBD2 few CASSLRAAGVDEQFF TGTGCCAGCAGCTTAAGAGCAGCGGGGGTGGATGAGCAGTTCTTC
TRBJ2-2 TRBV3-1 TRBD2 few CASSQGSLAGAGELFF TGTGCCAGCAGCCAAGGGTCGCTAGCGGGAGCCGGGGAGCTGTTTTTT
TRBJ1-3 TRBV7-2 . . CASSSYRASGNTIYF TGTGCCAGCAGCTCCTACAGGGCCTCTGGAAACACCATATATTTT
TRBJ2-7 TRBV15 TRBD2 . CASSRAGGTYEQYF TGTGCCTCCAGCAGAGCGGGAGGGACCTACGAGCAGTACTTC
TRBJ2-5 TRBV29-1 . . CSVSEGGRETQYF TGCAGCGTCTCCGAGGGGGGCCGGGAGACCCAGTACTTC
TRBJ1-2 TRBV28 TRBD1 . CASSLIDRVGYGYTF TGTGCCAGCAGCTTGATCGACAGGGTCGGGTATGGCTACACCTTC
TRBJ1-3 TRBV5-1 . . CASSLGPGGSGNTIYF TGCGCCAGCAGCTTGGGCCCCGGGGGCTCTGGAAACACCATATATTTT
TRBJ2-1 TRBV11-2 . . CASSLDGGTQGQFF TGTGCCAGCAGCTTAGATGGTGGCACACAGGGGCAGTTCTTC
TRBJ1-5 TRBV18 . few CASSPGQQNQPQHF TGTGCCAGCTCACCAGGGCAGCAAAATCAGCCCCAGCATTTT
TRBJ2-7 TRBV11-2 TRBD2 . CASSSGGAGTIYEQYF TGTGCCAGCAGCTCCGGGGGAGCGGGGACTATCTACGAGCAGTACTTC
TRBJ1-2 TRBV5-1 . once CASSLGTRVSFHGYTF TGCGCCAGCAGCTTGGGGACAAGGGTCTCTTTCCATGGCTACACCTTC
TRBJ2-3 TRBV18 TRBD1 few CASRDRTSTDTQYF TGTGCCAGCCGGGACAGGACTAGCACAGATACGCAGTATTTT
TRBJ2-1 TRBV29-1 . many CSVGQTYNEQFF TGCAGCGTTGGGCAGACCTACAATGAGCAGTTCTTC
TRBJ2-1 TRBV14 TRBD2 . CASSQLTSGRRLSIHEQFF TGTGCCAGCAGCCAATTGACTAGCGGGAGGAGGCTATCAATCCATGAGCAGTTCTTC
TRBJ2-3 TRBV7-2 . . CASSLNPTYLGDTQYF TGTGCCAGCAGCTTAAATCCGACATATTTAGGAGATACGCAGTATTTT